This T cell receptor (delta chain) stems from a study of Vδ1+ human thymocytes. This clone occurred a few times. Its antigen is not identified. Extracted RNA was reverse transcribed into cDNA. The CDR3 regions were amplified by multiplex PCR from V-gene primers to a constant-region primer. TCRdb used CATT to re-call clones from the multiplex PCR reads. Of over 45,000 delta-chain clones listed, less than 15% are singletons. The V gene's germline CDR1 is TSWWSYY and CDR2 QGS. This CDR3 has 24 residues. J gave up 0 bases and V 0 bases, and 22 bases lay outside the gene matches. General study points: In the thymus, TRG and TRD repertoires looked highly polyclonal with Gaussian CDR3 lengths.

Sequenced: Vdelta1+ gamma-delta thymocytes from the thymus. Indicated subset: FACS-sorted CD3+ TCRalphabeta- TCRVdelta1+ TCRVdelta2- thymocytes. The rearrangement uses TRDV1 and TRDJ1, with 13 positions matching TRDD3. The clonotype originates from a girl less than two years old who had congenital heart surgery. The CDR3 DNA reads TGTGCTCTTGGGGAACTTGCCCCACTTCATACTGGGGGATACGGCGAAGGGTACACCGATAAACTCATCTTT. Translating it yields CALGELAPLHTGGYGEGYTDKLIF.